Described below is a single TCR beta chain sequence and its context. Per the authors' pipeline: Estimation of nucleated cell counts relied on the amplification of reference gene primers. TCRdb keeps only in-frame clones here, not all; method: immunoSEQ multiplex PCR. V and J calls and clone size come straight from that table; D and trimming were deduced from the DNA. This sample has 200,000 to 250,000 clones, with approximately 86% found just once. These data originate in a study of blood T cell repertoires in COVID-19. On the study more broadly: Samples came from the United States, Italy and Spain, spanning acute and convalescent COVID-19.

The CDR3 consists of 14 residues. V was pared by 6 bases and J by 7 bases, with 19 bases between. Germline CDR1 SQVTM, CDR2 ANQGSEA. V is TRBV29-1 and J is TRBJ1-5, with D possibly TRBD1 on 6 matching bases. This clonotype originated in a woman in her twenties or thirties who had recovered from COVID-19. Material: peripheral blood. The CDR3 is CSVQTGGAGQPQHF. The CDR3 DNA follows: TGCAGCGTCCAAACTGGGGGCGCGGGCCAGCCCCAGCATTTT.